The 28 T cell receptor beta chains below were found in one sample sequenced in a study of blood T cell repertoires in COVID-19. Sequenced by immunoSEQ multiplex PCR; TCRdb stores in-frame clones only, minus some. Among around 280,000 clones listed, approximately 83% were seen once. The sample comprised peripheral blood. Receptor source: a woman younger than 45 who had recovered from COVID-19.

The chain uses TRBV4-1 and TRBJ1-5; possible D gene TRBD1, 6 bases. Trimming stripped 5 bases from V and 5 bases from J, with 16 bases between. The CDR3 has 15 amino acids. Germline V gene data show CDR1 as MGHRA and CDR2 as YSYEKL. For the CDR3, the DNA is TGCGCCAGCAGCGTTGGAGGGGGGGGCGATCAGCCCCAGCATTTT. Its translation is CASSVGGGGDQPQHF.

The rearrangement joins TRBV4-1 to TRBJ1-5; the D gene is possibly TRBD1 (6 bases). CDR3 length equals 14 residues. Trimming took off 1 base at V and 7 bases at J, with 11 bases between the two ends. Germline loops: CDR1 MGHRA, CDR2 YSYEKL. The CDR3 nucleotides read TGCGCCAGCAGCCAAGCAGGGGATTTCCAGCCCCAGCATTTT. Protein: CASSQAGDFQPQHF.

The chain joins TRBV29-1 to TRBJ2-2; 8 bases are a match to TRBD2. Germline values: CDR1 SQVTM, CDR2 ANQGSEA. Losses at the gene ends were 3 bases for V and 4 bases for J; bases not matched to a gene: 4. The length of the CDR3 is 14 residues. The CDR3 sequence is CSVEVAGRTGELFF. As DNA, the CDR3 is TGCAGCGTTGAGGTAGCGGGGCGCACCGGGGAGCTGTTTTTT.

The chain has TRBV5-1 and TRBJ2-3; D is possibly TRBD2 (6 bases). Trimming removed 0 bases at V and 7 bases at J, with 9 bases between. Germline V gene data show CDR1 as SGHRS and CDR2 as YFSETQ. This CDR3 is built from 13 residues. The CDR3, as DNA: TGCGCCAGCAGCTTGGAGGCGGGGAATACGCAGTATTTT. This encodes CASSLEAGNTQYF.

V usage is TRBV2 and J usage is TRBJ1-2; 8 bases map to TRBD1. The trim removed 8 bases at V and 2 bases at J, leaving 7 bases unmatched. The CDR3 totals 14 residues. The V gene's germline CDR1 is SNHLY and CDR2 FYNNEI. CDR3 region: CASPGQGRNYGYTF. CDR3 DNA: TGTGCCAGCCCCGGACAGGGAAGAAACTATGGCTACACCTTC.

The V gene is TRBV4-1, the J gene TRBJ1-5; D is undetermined. The CDR3 runs to 13 residues. Deletions cut 0 bases from V and 4 bases from J, with 4 bases between. In germline, CDR1 is MGHRA, CDR2 YSYEKL. CDR3 region: CASSQDYNQPQHF. The DNA for the CDR3 is TGCGCCAGCAGCCAAGATTATAATCAGCCCCAGCATTTT.

The gene calls are TRBV5-6 and TRBJ2-7; D ambiguous. V dropped 0 bases and J dropped 5 bases, with 6 bases sitting between them. From germline, CDR1 is SGHDT and CDR2 YYEEEE. This CDR3 spans 12 amino acids. CDR3 bases: TGTGCCAGCAGCTTGGGTAGCCACGAGCAGTACTTC. It translates to CASSLGSHEQYF.

The genes are TRBV28 and TRBJ2-7; 10 nucleotides match TRBD1. Germline trimming cut 4 bases from V and 5 bases from J; bases unmatched to any gene: 11. The CDR3 spans 16 residues. Germline V gives CDR1 MDHEN, CDR2 SYDVKM. In nucleotides, the CDR3 is TGTGCCAGCAGTTCACCCGACAGGGGGCCGTTCAACGAGCAGTACTTC. Amino acids: CASSSPDRGPFNEQYF.

This clone was detected once. The CDR3 loop reads CASSFQGEKLFF. CDR3 DNA sequence: TGCGCCAGCAGCTTCCAGGGGGAGAAACTGTTTTTT. The chain uses TRBV5-1 and TRBJ1-4; TRBD1 matches 7 bases. CDR3 length equals 12 residues. Germline V CDR1 and CDR2: SGHRS, YFSETQ. The trim removed 2 bases at V and 11 bases at J, leaving 3 bases unmatched.

This chain uses TRBV19 with TRBJ1-2; D unclear. Germline V CDR1 and CDR2: LNHDA, SQIVND (reference sequence). V lost 0 bases to trimming and J lost 8 bases, with 16 bases between them. This CDR3 has 15 amino acids. CDR3 in DNA: TGTGCCAGTAGTATAGATTGGGAGACCGACGTGGGCTACACCTTC. This sequence encodes CASSIDWETDVGYTF.

The chain joins TRBV28 to TRBJ1-1; D gene unclear. The CDR3 is 11 amino acids. Trimming stripped 9 bases from V and 5 bases from J, with 10 bases between. Germline V CDR1 and CDR2: MDHEN, SYDVKM. CDR3 nucleotide sequence: TGTGCCAGTAACGGTCCAACTGAAGCTTTCTTT. It is translated as CASNGPTEAFF.

The V and J genes are TRBV27 and TRBJ1-1, with 8 bases fitting TRBD1. The germline V gene has CDR1 MNHEY and CDR2 SMNVEV (reference sequence). The CDR3 covers 15 residues. V dropped 5 bases and J dropped 6; count of bases not matched to a gene: 11. CDR3 coding DNA: TGTGCCAGCAGTCCGCGGGGACAGGAGGTCTCTGAAGCTTTCTTT. Translated: CASSPRGQEVSEAFF.

The J gene is TRBJ2-1, the V gene TRBV7-8; D ambiguous. Trimming removed 4 bases at V and 7 bases at J, with 8 bases between. The CDR3 is made up of 12 amino acids. Germline CDR1 is SGHVS and CDR2 is FQNEAQ. As DNA, the CDR3 is TGTGCCAGCAGCTCGAGGCGTAATGAGCAGTTCTTC. Translating it yields CASSSRRNEQFF.

This clone occurred once. The chain employs TRBV5-5 and TRBJ2-7, with 10 bases that match TRBD2. V lost 3 bases and J lost 6; bases outside the gene matches: 9. Germline assignment: CDR1 SGHKS and CDR2 YYEKEE (reference sequence). The CDR3 length is 15 residues. The CDR3 nucleotides read TGTGCCAGCAGCTGGGAGCGGGAGGGCCTTTTCGAGCAGTACTTC. Protein sequence: CASSWEREGLFEQYF.

The rearrangement links TRBV5-8 to TRBJ2-7; 13 bases line up with TRBD2. The CDR3 is 15 amino acids. V shed 4 bases, J shed 5 bases, and the junction held 6 bases outside the gene matches. Per germline, CDR1 SGHTS and CDR2 YDEGEE. The CDR3 region has the DNA TGTGCCAGCAGCCCCGGACTAGCGGGGGATGACGAGCAGTACTTC. Translation gives CASSPGLAGDDEQYF.

The rearrangement joins TRBV5-1 to TRBJ2-1, with 11 positions matching TRBD2. V lost 3 bases to trimming and J lost 8 bases; unmatched junction nucleotides: 10. The CDR3 has 16 residues. Germline CDR1 reads SGHRS; CDR2 reads YFSETQ. CDR3 protein: CASSSRLAGRGHEQFF. The DNA for the CDR3 is TGCGCCAGCAGCTCCCGACTAGCGGGGAGGGGCCATGAGCAGTTCTTC.

The V and J genes are TRBV6-1 and TRBJ1-4, with D tentatively TRBD1 (5 bases). V lost 3 bases and J lost 7, with 18 bases in between. The germline CDR1 and CDR2 sequences are MNHNS and SASEGT. This CDR3 contains 16 residues. DNA for the CDR3: TGTGCCAGCAGTGACCCCCACCGGCAGGGTGTTGAAAAACTGTTTTTT. It is translated as CASSDPHRQGVEKLFF.

V and J are TRBV6-2 or TRBV6-3 and TRBJ2-3; 9 nucleotides agree with TRBD1. The V segment lost 6 bases and the J segment 3 bases; nucleotides outside the gene matches: 10. Germline V gene lookup returns CDR1 MNHEY and CDR2 SVGEGT. CDR3 length: 16 residues. The CDR3 coding sequence is TGTGCCAGCAGCCAACAGGGGGCGAGGCAAACAGATACGCAGTATTTT. Its translation: CASSQQGARQTDTQYF.

The chain carries TRBV12-5 and TRBJ2-6, with no clear D. The germline CDR1 and CDR2 sequences are LGHNT and FRNRAP. The CDR3 is 14 residues long. Trimming took off 1 base at V and 2 bases at J, with 3 bases between the two ends. The CDR3 bases are TGTGCTAGTGGTTTGGAGCCTGGGGCCAACGTCCTGACTTTC. Translating gives CASGLEPGANVLTF.

The J gene is TRBJ2-1, the V gene TRBV10-3, with 8 bases identical to TRBD2. The CDR3 covers 14 residues. V shed 4 bases, J shed 6 bases, and the junction held 5 bases outside the gene matches. Germline assignment: CDR1 ENHRY and CDR2 SYGVKD. The CDR3 reads CAISGTGTSNEQFF. The CDR3 DNA reads as TGTGCCATCAGTGGGACCGGGACTAGCAATGAGCAGTTCTTC.

The rearrangement links TRBV6-2 or TRBV6-3 to TRBJ1-6, with TRBD1 as a possible D gene (6 bases). CDR3 length equals 13 residues. Germline loops: CDR1 MNHEY, CDR2 SVGEGT. V lost 2 bases and J 10 bases, leaving 9 bases between the germline ends. The CDR3 loop is CASSYGGHSPLHF. CDR3 nucleotides: TGTGCCAGCAGTTACGGGGGACACTCACCCCTCCACTTT.

V gene TRBV6-5 combines with J gene TRBJ1-1; possible D gene TRBD1, 6 bases. The CDR3 is 14 amino acids. Per the germline V gene, CDR1 is MNHEY and CDR2 is SVGAGI. V was clipped by 7 bases and J by 5 bases, with 17 bases between them. CDR3 nucleotide sequence: TGTGCCAGCATCGTAGAGGGGGTGGGAACTGAAGCTTTCTTT. As protein: CASIVEGVGTEAFF.

Comments on this clone: Other DNA sequences from this sample encode an identical CDR3 as well. The chain recombines TRBV27 with TRBJ2-7; no clear D. The CDR3 extends over 12 amino acids. Trimming took off 5 bases at V and 0 bases at J, with 5 bases between the two ends. Germline V gives CDR1 MNHEY, CDR2 SMNVEV (reference sequence). For the CDR3, the DNA is TGTGCCAGCAGTCCTAACTCCTACGAGCAGTACTTC. Translating it yields CASSPNSYEQYF.

V is TRBV21-1 and J is TRBJ1-6; the DNA was not compared with TRBD1, the D call given in the table. TRBV21-1 is a listed pseudogene. The CDR3 extends over 17 amino acids. CDR3 in amino acids: CASRIIDRGRANSPLHF. The CDR3 bases are TGTGCCAGCAGAATTATAGACAGGGGGCGCGCAAATTCACCCCTCCACTTT.

This rearrangement joins TRBV5-6 to TRBJ2-5, with a weak D call TRBD2 (5 bases). The ends were cut back, 0 bases at V and 2 bases at J, with 14 bases in the middle. CDR1 is SGHDT, CDR2 YYEEEE, per germline. The CDR3 sequence is 16 residues long. This chain's CDR3 is CASSLGNNGVQETQYF. The CDR3 DNA reads TGTGCCAGCAGCTTGGGAAATAACGGGGTTCAAGAGACCCAGTACTTC.

The chain uses TRBV3-1 (or the pseudogene TRBV3-2) and TRBJ1-3; 10 bases line up with TRBD1. The CDR3 covers 16 residues. With 1 base clipped from V and 2 bases from J, the junction kept 2 bases outside the gene matches. Germline V gives CDR1 LGHDT, CDR2 YNNKEL (reference sequence). In DNA form, the CDR3 reads TGTGCCAGCAGCCAAGCGGACAGGGGGGCTGGAAACACCATATATTTT. This codes for CASSQADRGAGNTIYF.

The chain couples TRBV6-5 to TRBJ2-3, with a weak D call TRBD2 (5 bases). V was trimmed by 7 bases and J by 0 bases, leaving 11 bases between them. The CDR3 has 14 residues. Germline V gene lookup returns CDR1 MNHEY and CDR2 SVGAGI. The CDR3 DNA sequence: TGTGCCAGCACCTCGGGGTTGAGCACAGATACGCAGTATTTT. Translating it yields CASTSGLSTDTQYF.

The chain has TRBV7-8 and TRBJ1-2, with D unresolved. Germline assignment: CDR1 SGHVS and CDR2 FQNEAQ. This CDR3 contains 14 residues. V was trimmed by 1 base and J by 4 bases, leaving 10 bases between them. CDR3 loop: CASSLDATSYGYTF. CDR3 in DNA: TGTGCCAGCAGCTTAGATGCGACTTCCTATGGCTACACCTTC.